The T cell receptor (beta chain) under discussion was sequenced for a study of technical replicates of blood from a few donors. The CDR3 has 16 residues. Germline values: CDR1 SEHNR, CDR2 FQNEAQ (reference sequence). V trimming: 4 bases; J trimming: 5 bases; junction bases outside the gene matches: 12. Sequenced by immunoSEQ multiplex PCR; TCRdb stores in-frame clones only, minus some. The sample carries tens of thousands of clones, about 86% recorded once. This TCR derives from a human donor in good health. Some clones in this sample may be carry-over from other donors' samples. Sequencing was done on a sample of PBMCs. The chain carries TRBV7-9 and TRBJ2-7; 9 nucleotides line up with TRBD2. CDR3 in amino acids: CASSYKGAGGLDEQYF. Written as DNA, the CDR3 is TGTGCCAGCAGCTACAAGGGGGCGGGGGGGCTCGACGAGCAGTACTTC.